The clone carrying this TCR beta chain was recorded only once. Authors' methods: How many nucleated cells were present was estimated from reference gene primer amplification. Only in-frame clones appear in the TCRdb table, and some are missing; sequencing was by immunoSEQ multiplex PCR. The D gene and trimming were derived from the DNA, and the V and J assignments and clone size from that table. The sample consists of around 470,000 clones, roughly 89% of them appearing once. These data come from a study of blood T cell repertoires in COVID-19. At the level of the study: Acute-phase and convalescent COVID-19 samples originated in the United States, Italy and Spain. The cDNA or gDNA used as material had been derived from T cells, B-cell-depleted T cells, or PBMCs.

Per the germline V gene, CDR1 is LNHDA and CDR2 is SQIVND (reference sequence). The CDR3 totals 15 residues. Between the trimmed V and J ends, which lost 4 bases and 4 bases, there was a span of 16 bases. The sequence came from a young man with COVID-19, enrolled during active disease. The sample was peripheral blood. The rearrangement links TRBV19 to TRBJ1-1; a possible D gene is TRBD1 (5 bases). The CDR3 sequence: CASSTTTRGTTEAFF. Written as DNA, the CDR3 is TGTGCCAGTAGTACAACTACTCGGGGGACCACTGAAGCTTTCTTT.